These 32 T cell receptor beta chains came from one sample sequenced in a study of CD4+ T cells in melanoma. Produced via immunoSEQ multiplex PCR; TCRdb's table is partial and in-frame only. The sample contains 50,000 to 60,000 clones, 55% to 75% of which appear only once. Sequencing input: tumor tissue. These receptors all stem from a human donor with melanoma.

The chain links TRBV5-1 to TRBJ2-1; possibly TRBD2 for D (7 bases). The CDR3 runs to 16 residues. V was clipped by 0 bases and J by 1 base, with 11 bases between them. CDR1 is SGHRS, CDR2 YFSETQ, per germline. The CDR3 sequence is CASSLARGASYNEQFF. The DNA for the CDR3 is TGCGCCAGCAGCTTGGCCCGGGGGGCTTCCTACAATGAGCAGTTCTTC.

This clone was counted between two and nine times. The V and J genes are TRBV2 and TRBJ2-7, with a possible D match to TRBD1 (6 bases). The germline gives CDR1 SNHLY, CDR2 FYNNEI. CDR3 length: 14 residues. The V end was cut by 4 bases, the J end by 3 bases, with 13 bases between. Written as DNA, the CDR3 is TGTGCCAGCAGTGCCGAGGCAGGGGTCTACGAGCAGTACTTC. Encoded protein: CASSAEAGVYEQYF. Filled out from reference TRBV2 and TRBJ2-7, the complete variable domain reads EPEVTQTPSHQVTQMGQEVILRCVPISNHLYFYWYRQILGQKVEFLVSFYNNEISEKSEIFDDQFSVERPDGSNFTLKIRSTKLEDSAMYFCASSAEAGVYEQYFGPGTRLTVT.

The rearrangement links TRBV5-4 to TRBJ2-5, with D unclear. V gave up 2 bases and J gave up 1 base, with 9 bases separating them. This CDR3 comprises 14 residues. Per the germline V gene, CDR1 is SGHNT and CDR2 is YYREEE (reference sequence). Here the CDR3 reads CASSFVQGQETQYF. The DNA for the CDR3 is TGTGCCAGCAGCTTCGTCCAAGGCCAAGAGACCCAGTACTTC.

The genes are TRBV6-1 and TRBJ1-2; D possibly corresponds to TRBD1 (5 bases). Germline V CDR1 and CDR2: MNHNS, SASEGT. The CDR3 loop spans 12 amino acids. Trimming left V 11 bases short and J 0 bases short, with 10 bases between. The CDR3 protein is CAAWGANYGYTF. Written as DNA, the CDR3 is TGTGCCGCATGGGGGGCTAACTATGGCTACACCTTC.

J is TRBJ1-6 and V is TRBV5-1, with 7 bases aligning to TRBD1. The trim removed 4 bases at V and 10 bases at J, leaving 14 bases unmatched. Germline V gene sequence: CDR1 SGHRS, CDR2 YFSETQ. The CDR3 runs to 16 residues. CDR3 region: CASSRTGTESGSPLHF. The DNA for the CDR3 is TGCGCCAGCAGCAGGACCGGGACAGAATCAGGATCACCCCTCCACTTT.

This chain uses TRBV13 with TRBJ1-1; D unresolved. Trimming removed 0 bases from V and 0 bases from J, with 14 bases in between. From germline, CDR1 is PRHDT and CDR2 FYEKMQ (reference sequence). The CDR3 is 17 residues long. CDR3 amino acids: CASSLGAGGWLNTEAFF. The CDR3 DNA reads TGTGCCAGCAGCTTAGGGGCGGGTGGCTGGCTGAACACTGAAGCTTTCTTT. The whole variable domain, filled in from reference TRBV13 and TRBJ1-1, reads AAGVIQSPRHLIKEKRETATLKCYPIPRHDTVYWYQQGPGQDPQFLISFYEKMQSDKGSIPDRFSAQQFSDYHSELNMSSLELGDSALYFCASSLGAGGWLNTEAFFGQGTRLTVV.

The chain is built from TRBV27 and TRBJ1-2; D call uncertain. The ends were cut back, 3 bases at V and 3 bases at J, with 17 bases in the middle. Looked up from germline, CDR1 is MNHEY and CDR2 is SMNVEV (reference sequence). The CDR3 length is 16 residues. The CDR3 sequence: CASSFGGRKVYYGYTF. The CDR3 nucleotides read TGTGCCAGCAGTTTTGGAGGCCGGAAAGTCTACTATGGCTACACCTTC.

J is TRBJ2-1 and V is TRBV4-3; the D is unclear. The CDR3 is made up of 16 amino acids. With 0 bases removed from V and 0 bases from J, the gap between germline ends came to 9 bases. In germline, CDR1 is LGHNA, CDR2 YSLEER. This CDR3 is CASSQDLGSSYNEQFF. CDR3 nucleotide sequence: TGCGCCAGCAGCCAAGATTTGGGAAGCTCCTACAATGAGCAGTTCTTC.

This clone turned up a few times. The chain uses TRBV4-1 and TRBJ2-3; D is unresolved. Germline assignment: CDR1 MGHRA and CDR2 YSYEKL. Trimming removed 2 bases from V and 6 bases from J, with 9 bases in between. The CDR3 consists of 13 residues. In DNA form, the CDR3 reads TGCGCCAGCAGCCAACGTTCATTCGATACGCAGTATTTT. Encoded protein: CASSQRSFDTQYF.

Note on this clone: An end of the junction does not agree with germline; a read error may underlie this. The V call is TRBV7-7, the J call TRBJ2-7; D may match TRBD1 or TRBD2 (5 bases each). CDR3 size: 13 residues. Germline loops: CDR1 SSHAT, CDR2 FNYEAQ (reference sequence). The CDR3 loop reads CASSFAGTDEQYF. The CDR3 nucleotides are TGTGCTAGCAGCTTTGCAGGGACGGACGAGCAGTACTTC.

The rearrangement uses TRBV5-4 and TRBJ2-1, with a tentative D call TRBD1 (6 bases). Germline V lookup: CDR1 SGHNT, CDR2 YYREEE (reference sequence). This CDR3 spans 15 amino acids. V was cut by 4 bases and J by 0 bases, with 11 bases left in between. The CDR3 nucleotides are TGTGCCAGCAGCGTCCGGGACACCTCCTACAATGAGCAGTTCTTC. Its translation is CASSVRDTSYNEQFF.

This clone appeared a single time. The genes are TRBV5-1 and TRBJ1-1; D may be TRBD1 (6 bases). CDR1 and CDR2 from the germline V gene are SGHRS and YFSETQ. CDR3 length equals 15 residues. The V and J ends lost 0 bases and 2 bases respectively, with 11 bases between them. The CDR3 DNA sequence: TGCGCCAGCAGCTTGGTAGCAGGGGCAAACACTGAAGCTTTCTTT. As protein: CASSLVAGANTEAFF.

This clone was picked up many times. This chain links TRBV29-1 with TRBJ2-1; 15 positions match TRBD2. The ends lost 6 bases at V and 10 bases at J; junction bases unmatched: 7. Germline V lookup: CDR1 SQVTM, CDR2 ANQGSEA. This CDR3 is 14 amino acids long. This CDR3 is CSVGLAGGPREQFF. DNA for the CDR3: TGCAGCGTCGGACTAGCGGGGGGGCCTCGGGAGCAGTTCTTC.

The CDR3 DNA follows: TGTGCCATACGGGGGGCGAATTCACCCCTCCACTTT. Its protein is CAIRGANSPLHF. The chain combines TRBV27 with TRBJ1-6; D is perhaps TRBD1 (6 bases). V lost 10 bases and J lost 7, with 11 bases in between. The CDR3 runs 12 residues. Per the germline V gene, CDR1 is MNHEY and CDR2 is SMNVEV (reference sequence).

The genes are TRBV5-1 and TRBJ2-3; 8 bases line up with TRBD2. With V trimmed by 2 bases and J by 1 base, 6 bases remained unmatched. The CDR3 is 16 amino acids. Germline CDR1 reads SGHRS; CDR2 reads YFSETQ. The CDR3 reads CASSFYGGARTDTQYF. For the CDR3, the DNA is TGCGCCAGCAGCTTTTACGGGGGGGCACGCACAGATACGCAGTATTTT.

For the CDR3, the DNA is TGTGCCAGCTCACCATTCCGAGAAGGCTACACCTTC. Translated, it gives CASSPFREGYTF. The V and J genes are TRBV18 and TRBJ1-2; unclear D gene. Germline V gives CDR1 KGHSH, CDR2 LQKENI. The ends were cut back, 2 bases at V and 8 bases at J, with 9 bases in the middle. The CDR3 loop spans 12 amino acids. Filled out from reference TRBV18 and TRBJ1-2, the complete variable domain reads NAGVMQNPRHLVRRRGQEARLRCSPMKGHSHVYWYRQLPEEGLKFMVYLQKENIIDESGMPKERFSAEFPKEGPSILRIQQVVRGDSAAYFCASSPFREGYTFGSGTRLTVV.

The rearrangement uses TRBV27 and TRBJ1-2, with TRBD1 identical over 7 bases. Germline CDR1 reads MNHEY; CDR2 reads SMNVEV (reference sequence). The CDR3 is made up of 12 amino acids. The ends lost 6 bases at V and 8 bases at J; junction bases unmatched: 6. The CDR3 loop reads CASRSGGQGYTF. In DNA form, the CDR3 reads TGTGCCAGCAGGTCAGGGGGGCAAGGCTACACCTTC.

V usage is TRBV5-8 and J usage is TRBJ2-3; TRBD2 agrees at 12 bases. This CDR3 has 15 residues. CDR1 is SGHTS, CDR2 YDEGEE, per germline. Losses at the gene ends were 2 bases for V and 5 bases for J; bases not matched to a gene: 3. The chain's CDR3 is CASSLGLAGRDTQYF. The CDR3 nucleotides read TGTGCCAGCAGCTTAGGACTAGCGGGAAGAGATACGCAGTATTTT.

This clone was picked up a small number of times. The chain uses TRBV14 and TRBJ1-5; no definite D call. The CDR3 spans 13 residues. Trimming stripped 1 base from V and 5 bases from J, with 6 bases between. CDR1 is SGHDN, CDR2 FVKESK, per germline. In nucleotides, the CDR3 is TGTGCCAGCAGCCAAGCTCTGGATCAGCCCCAGCATTTT. Translated: CASSQALDQPQHF.

The chain uses TRBV11-2 and TRBJ2-7, with 7 bases matching TRBD2. CDR1 is SGHAT and CDR2 is FQNNGV in the germline V gene. With 3 bases clipped from V and 5 bases from J, the junction kept 10 bases outside the gene matches. This CDR3 is built from 15 residues. CDR3 region: CASSFQSGVLDEQYF. In DNA, the CDR3 is TGTGCCAGCAGCTTTCAAAGCGGGGTATTGGACGAGCAGTACTTC.

The chain has TRBV21-1 and TRBJ1-2; the table's TRBD1 call for D was not verified on the DNA. TRBV21-1 is a documented pseudogene. The CDR3 is 15 residues long. CDR3 in DNA: TGTGCCAGCAGCAAAGAGTGGAACAGGAACTATGGCTACACCTTC. Its protein product is CASSKEWNRNYGYTF.

V and J are TRBV6-4 and TRBJ1-2; D is unresolved. Trimming left V 6 bases short and J 5 bases short, with 13 bases between. CDR1 and CDR2 (germline): MRHNA, SNTAGT. The CDR3 is made up of 13 amino acids. In DNA, the CDR3 is TGTGCCAGCAGCCCCGACGGGTGGTATGGCTACACCTTC. This translates into CASSPDGWYGYTF.

The V call is TRBV2, the J call TRBJ1-5, with 9 bases aligning to TRBD1. CDR1 SNHLY and CDR2 FYNNEI come from the germline V gene. CDR3 length: 14 residues. The trim removed 5 bases at V and 6 bases at J, leaving 5 bases unmatched. The CDR3 loop reads CASSTGTGLQPQHF. In DNA form, the CDR3 reads TGTGCCAGCAGTACCGGGACAGGGCTTCAGCCCCAGCATTTT. Based on the CDR3 plus reference TRBV2 and TRBJ1-5, the full variable domain is EPEVTQTPSHQVTQMGQEVILRCVPISNHLYFYWYRQILGQKVEFLVSFYNNEISEKSEIFDDQFSVERPDGSNFTLKIRSTKLEDSAMYFCASSTGTGLQPQHFGDGTRLSIL.

CDR3 in amino acids: CASSLEGPTNEKLFF. The CDR3 bases are TGTGCCAGCAGCTTAGAGGGCCCCACTAATGAAAAACTGTTTTTT. The chain employs TRBV7-2 and TRBJ1-4; no reliable D call. The CDR3 totals 15 residues. CDR1 is SGHTA and CDR2 is FQGNSA in the germline V gene. Trimming removed 1 base at V and 2 bases at J, with 8 bases between.

The chain recombines TRBV6-1 with TRBJ2-7; 8 positions agree with TRBD2. Germline V gives CDR1 MNHNS, CDR2 SASEGT. CDR3 size: 12 residues. With V trimmed by 6 bases and J by 3 bases, 1 base remained unmatched. The CDR3 nucleotides are TGTGCCAGCAGACTAGCGGTCTACGAGCAGTACTTC. It translates to CASRLAVYEQYF.

CDR3 sequence reads: CASSLNGRETQYF. The CDR3 DNA follows: TGTGCCAGCAGCTTAAACGGCCGGGAGACCCAGTACTTC. The chain links TRBV7-9 to TRBJ2-5; no clear D gene. Germline CDR1 is SEHNR and CDR2 is FQNEAQ (reference sequence). The V and J ends lost 2 bases and 5 bases respectively, with 9 bases between them. This CDR3 comprises 13 residues.

The chain combines TRBV5-1 with TRBJ1-5; 8 bases are a match to TRBD1. Germline V gene lookup returns CDR1 SGHRS and CDR2 YFSETQ. CDR3 length: 15 amino acids. V dropped 5 bases and J dropped 4; count of bases not matched to a gene: 8. The CDR3, as DNA: TGCGCCAGCAGTATCGGGACAGGTTCTAATCAGCCCCAGCATTTT. This encodes CASSIGTGSNQPQHF.

The chain recombines TRBV21-1 with TRBJ2-6. TRBV21-1 is annotated as a pseudogene. The CDR3 is 16 amino acids. CDR3 DNA: TGTGCCAGCATATGGGGAAACTTCTCTGGGGCCAACGTCCTGACTTTC. Its translation: CASIWGNFSGANVLTF.

Details on this clone: Other DNA sequences in the sample encode the same CDR3. The genes are TRBV7-8 and TRBJ1-5; no definite D call. Deletions cut 5 bases from V and 4 bases from J, with 9 bases between. The CDR3 totals 13 residues. Germline loops: CDR1 SGHVS, CDR2 FQNEAQ. CDR3 sequence (DNA): TGTGCCAGCAGCCCGGGCGGAAATCAGCCCCAGCATTTT. The encoded protein is CASSPGGNQPQHF.

The rearrangement joins TRBV9 to TRBJ1-2; no definite D call. Germline CDR1 is SGDLS and CDR2 is YYNGEE. This CDR3 has 14 residues. The germline V and J ends were trimmed by 3 bases and 5 bases, with 14 bases remaining between them. CDR3 nucleotide sequence: TGTGCCAGCAGCGCCGACGGCGAAGTTTATGGCTACACCTTC. Protein product: CASSADGEVYGYTF.

This clone was seen a few times. V usage is TRBV6-1 and J usage is TRBJ1-1, with TRBD1 as a possible D gene (6 bases). With 3 bases removed from V and 4 bases from J, the gap between germline ends came to 9 bases. The CDR3 is 13 residues long. Per the germline V gene, CDR1 is MNHNS and CDR2 is SASEGT. CDR3 nucleotide sequence: TGTGCCAGCAGTGACCACAGGGTCACTGAAGCTTTCTTT. This translates into CASSDHRVTEAFF.

The chain recombines TRBV7-3 with TRBJ2-1, with D possibly matching TRBD2 (6 bases). Germline V lookup: CDR1 SGHTA, CDR2 FQGTGA. Trimming removed 0 bases at V and 2 bases at J, with 8 bases between. This CDR3 is 15 amino acids long. The CDR3 reads CASSLTPGAYNEQFF. The CDR3 coding sequence is TGTGCCAGCAGCTTAACCCCGGGGGCCTACAATGAGCAGTTCTTC.